This T cell receptor beta chain was obtained from a study of blood T cell repertoires in COVID-19 (dated by TCRdb to the early 2020s). Notes on the research overall: The collaborator samples originated in the United States, Italy and Spain and spanned the acute and convalescent phases of COVID-19. The material from the prospective study consisted of cDNA or gDNA derived from T cells, B-cell-depleted T cells, or PBMCs. Subjects who had been exposed to COVID-19, were actively infected with it, or had recovered from it provided the deeply sampled blood TCRbeta repertoires that made up the dataset. The repertoires were released in a freely available public database intended as a resource for research on the immune response to SARS-CoV-2. Samples came from the ongoing ImmuneRACE study (first 160 participants) plus 1,254 subjects from 6 global collaborators. Sample metadata almost always included a de-identified subject ID, COVID-19 status, age in years and sex. Where available, HLA class I and class II types were obtained from metadata supplied by the sample provider rather than from assay-based typing.

This clone has only one observation. Its target antigen remains unknown. No much larger clone exists at a distance of one base, and base qualities are not known. The collaborating institutions used their own protocols to collect whole blood in K2EDTA tubes. For TCRbeta analysis, collaborator samples were shipped as frozen whole blood, as isolated PBMCs, or as DNA extracted from either sample type. The full study reports these points: How much clinical and demographic metadata was included differed by source and by participant, and the metadata was provided uncurated.

TCRbeta CDR3 regions were amplified from genomic DNA using the immunoSEQ Assay, a bias-controlled multiplex PCR. The authors' pipeline ran thus. The number of nucleated cells in each sample was estimated by amplification of reference gene primers within the assay. Sequence reads were collapsed and filtered to measure the absolute abundance of every unique TCRbeta CDR3 rearrangement. For each sample, productive Simpson clonality was calculated as the square root of Simpson's diversity index across productive rearrangements. The clones in this table, taken by TCRdb from immuneACCESS, are in-frame only. Not every clone is retained; where verified, under half of the shortfall comes from an unresolved V gene, and the cause of the rest is unknown. Clone size and V and J calls were adopted from that table, with D and trimming inferred from the DNA. The sample table records about 88,000 clones; 87% of these occur just once. Together, the top ten hold roughly 15% of the sample.

The TCR sequence derives from a male donor with acute or convalescent COVID-19. The sequenced material came from peripheral blood.

Read as DNA, the sequence is TGTGCCAGCAGCGACCCGCGGGGAGGGGCACCCCTCCACTTT. It codes for CASSDPRGGAPLHF. The sequence is built from TRBV28 and TRBJ1-6; TRBD1 could be the D gene, as 5 bases match. Between the V and J ends, shortened by 6 bases and 11 bases respectively, the junction contains 17 bases. The CDR3 covers 14 residues, taking in both the cysteine and the phenylalanine. The sequence is cut down to CDR3 DNA, 42 bases in frame from base 1. Looking up the germline V gene yields CDR1 MDHEN and CDR2 SYDVKM.